The present T cell receptor (beta chain) was sequenced within a study of blood T cell repertoires in COVID-19. Study-wide background: From the United States, Italy and Spain came samples of acute and convalescent COVID-19. Sample material is recorded as cDNA or gDNA derived from T cells, B-cell-depleted T cells, or PBMCs.

Original data processing: Nucleated cell counts were estimated from reference gene primer amplification. The table came from immunoSEQ multiplex PCR; TCRdb's copy has only in-frame clones and leaves some out. The V and J calls and clone size were taken over from that table, and D and trimming were inferred from the DNA. The sample contains over 250,000 clones, about 90% of which appear only once. Per the germline V gene, CDR1 is LNHDA and CDR2 is SQIVND (reference sequence). Deletions cut 1 base from V and 7 bases from J, with 13 bases between. This CDR3 spans 14 amino acids. This receptor was obtained from a woman aged 45-65 years with acute or convalescent COVID-19. Sequenced material: peripheral blood. This chain joins TRBV19 and TRBJ1-2; D is unclear. The CDR3 sequence: CASSIGHGSTGYTF. CDR3 nucleotides: TGTGCCAGTAGTATAGGTCACGGTAGTACTGGCTACACCTTC.